This T cell receptor (beta chain) was recovered during a study of blood T cell repertoires in COVID-19. About the study: In each case, the material was cDNA or gDNA derived from T cells, B-cell-depleted T cells, or PBMCs.

The V gene lost 2 bases and the J gene lost 2 bases, with 10 bases spanning the gap. In germline, CDR1 is LNHDA, CDR2 SQIVND (reference sequence). This CDR3 has 15 residues. Some clones are missing from TCRdb's copy, which holds only in-frame ones; the method was immunoSEQ multiplex PCR. The table lists roughly 250,000 clones, more than 80% of them singletons. Material: peripheral blood. The receptor was isolated from a human donor in a cohort sampled during active COVID-19. V and J are TRBV19 and TRBJ1-5; D remains unclear. As DNA, the CDR3 is TGTGCCAGTAGTATAAAGCCCCTTGGCAATCAGCCCCAGCATTTT. It encodes CASSIKPLGNQPQHF.